The 16 T cell receptor beta chains presented below share a single source sample, sequenced in a study of cytotoxic CD8 clonotypes in ibrutinib-treated CLL. The method was immunoSEQ multiplex PCR; TCRdb's version includes in-frame clones alone and lacks a portion of them. The sample records some 140,000 clones, 91% being singletons. The sample in question was PBMCs, obtained after 12 months of ibrutinib treatment. The receptors derive from a human donor with chronic lymphocytic leukemia.

J is TRBJ1-2 and V is TRBV10-3; D remains ambiguous. Germline V gene sequence: CDR1 ENHRY, CDR2 SYGVKD. Trimming left V 4 bases short and J 5 bases short, with 11 bases between. The CDR3 extends over 13 amino acids. The CDR3 DNA follows: TGTGCCATCAGTGGGCAAGTGGAATATGGCTACACCTTC. Amino acid sequence: CAISGQVEYGYTF.

The J gene is TRBJ2-7, the V gene TRBV5-5, with 7 bases aligning to TRBD2. The germline gives CDR1 SGHKS, CDR2 YYEKEE (reference sequence). Trimming removed 1 base from V and 4 bases from J; junction bases left unmatched: 11. This CDR3 has 16 residues. CDR3 region: CASSLSSPGAGYEQYF. The CDR3 coding sequence is TGTGCCAGCAGCTTGTCCTCCCCGGGAGCGGGGTACGAGCAGTACTTC. The variable domain in full, with the rest retrieved from reference TRBV5-5 and TRBJ2-7, is DAGVTQSPTHLIKTRGQQVTLRCSPISGHKSVSWYQQVLGQGPQFIFQYYEKEERGRGNFPDRFSARQFPNYSSELNVNALLLGDSALYLCASSLSSPGAGYEQYFGPGTRLTVT.

Here the CDR3 reads CASSETTGGVDNEKLFF. CDR3 DNA sequence: TGTGCCAGCAGTGAAACCACAGGGGGCGTGGATAATGAAAAACTGTTTTTT. This chain links TRBV2 with TRBJ1-4; TRBD1 matches 9 bases. Germline assignment: CDR1 SNHLY and CDR2 FYNNEI. V shed 2 bases and J 4 bases; nucleotides not matched to a gene: 8. CDR3 length: 17 residues. Looking up the rest from reference TRBV2 and TRBJ1-4 gives the full variable domain: EPEVTQTPSHQVTQMGQEVILRCVPISNHLYFYWYRQILGQKVEFLVSFYNNEISEKSEIFDDQFSVERPDGSNFTLKIRSTKLEDSAMYFCASSETTGGVDNEKLFFGSGTQLSVL.

The chain has TRBV25-1 and TRBJ2-1, with D perhaps matching TRBD1 (7 bases). V was cut by 7 bases and J by 1 base, with 14 bases left in between. The germline V gene encodes CDR1 MGHDK and CDR2 SYGVNS. The CDR3 covers 15 residues. This CDR3 is CASTRTGGSYNEQFF. The CDR3 region has the DNA TGTGCCAGCACCCGGACAGGAGGGTCCTACAATGAGCAGTTCTTC.

V is TRBV7-6 and J is TRBJ2-7; 12 nucleotides agree with TRBD1. CDR3 length equals 14 residues. Germline V gene sequence: CDR1 SGHVS, CDR2 FNYEAQ. J lost 6 bases, V lost 5 bases, and 5 bases had no gene match. Written as DNA, the CDR3 is TGTGCCAGCAGCGCCGGGACAGGGGGCACCGAGCAGTACTTC. It translates to CASSAGTGGTEQYF.

This chain connects TRBV21-1 to TRBJ2-1; the table's D call, TRBD1, was not checked against the DNA. TRBV21-1 is recorded as a pseudogene. The length of the CDR3 is 17 residues. CDR3 nucleotide sequence: TGTGCCAGCAGCAAAGTTCGGACAGGGGTACCCTACAATGAGCAGTTCTTC. Amino acids: CASSKVRTGVPYNEQFF.

The rearrangement joins TRBV28 to TRBJ2-2; D uncertain. This CDR3 is 11 amino acids long. Germline V gives CDR1 MDHEN, CDR2 SYDVKM. With 3 bases removed from V and 7 bases from J, the gap between germline ends came to 3 bases. The CDR3 spells CASSFGGELFF. The CDR3 region has the DNA TGTGCCAGCAGTTTTGGCGGGGAGCTGTTTTTT.

This chain connects TRBV27 to TRBJ1-2, with D tentatively TRBD1 (6 bases). Germline V gene sequence: CDR1 MNHEY, CDR2 SMNVEV (reference sequence). Trimming removed 7 bases from V and 8 bases from J, with 17 bases in between. The CDR3 runs 13 residues. The CDR3 region is CASMAKTGRGYTF. For the CDR3, the DNA is TGTGCCAGCATGGCCAAAACAGGGCGCGGCTACACCTTC.

V is TRBV5-1 and J is TRBJ1-1; 7 positions agree with TRBD1. V was pared by 6 bases and J by 4 bases, with 6 bases of the junction left unmatched. The CDR3 has 13 residues. CDR1 is SGHRS, CDR2 YFSETQ, per germline. The CDR3 DNA reads as TGCGCCAGCATTGGGGACAGAGGCACTGAAGCTTTCTTT. Encoded protein: CASIGDRGTEAFF.

In its sample, this clone was seen once. The rearrangement joins TRBV27 to TRBJ2-2; 10 nucleotides match TRBD1. The CDR3 spans 15 residues. The V and J ends lost 2 bases and 7 bases, in that order; junction bases with no gene match: 4. The germline CDR1 and CDR2 sequences are MNHEY and SMNVEV (reference sequence). The CDR3 reads CASSLATGGNGELFF. For the CDR3, the DNA is TGTGCCAGCAGTTTAGCGACAGGGGGCAACGGGGAGCTGTTTTTT.

The rearrangement uses TRBV11-3 and TRBJ2-7, with D tentatively TRBD1 (5 bases). V was shortened by 6 bases and J by 4 bases, with 13 bases between the two germline ends. The CDR3 spans 13 residues. Germline V gene sequence: CDR1 SGHNT, CDR2 YENEEA. DNA for the CDR3: TGTGCCAGCAGTGTGACAGAGCAGTACGAGCAGTACTTC. Protein: CASSVTEQYEQYF.

The chain recombines TRBV15 with TRBJ2-7; tentatively, D is TRBD1 (5 bases). The CDR3 extends over 16 amino acids. Per germline, CDR1 LNHNV and CDR2 YYDKDF (reference sequence). V gave up 2 bases and J gave up 0 bases, with 14 bases separating them. DNA for the CDR3: TGTGCCACCAGCAGAACGACAGAGGCCCGCTCCTACGAGCAGTACTTC. Encoded protein: CATSRTTEARSYEQYF. Combining the CDR3 with reference TRBV15 and TRBJ2-7 gives the whole variable domain DAMVIQNPRYQVTQFGKPVTLSCSQTLNHNVMYWYQQKSSQAPKLLFHYYDKDFNNEADTPDNFQSRRPNTSFCFLDIRSPGLGDTAMYLCATSRTTEARSYEQYFGPGTRLTVT.

The rearrangement links TRBV18 to TRBJ2-7; the D is unclear. The CDR3 extends over 12 amino acids. V was trimmed by 6 bases and J by 5 bases, leaving 11 bases between them. From germline, CDR1 is KGHSH and CDR2 LQKENI. The CDR3: CASSARGHEQYF. The CDR3 DNA follows: TGTGCCAGCTCCGCTCGAGGCCACGAGCAGTACTTC.

The V gene is TRBV6-1, the J gene TRBJ2-3; D perhaps matches TRBD1 (5 bases). Germline V gene data show CDR1 as MNHNS and CDR2 as SASEGT. CDR3 length: 17 amino acids. Trimming took off 1 base at V and 2 bases at J, with 16 bases between the two ends. The CDR3 loop is CASSEEWATAHTDTQYF. CDR3 DNA: TGTGCCAGCAGTGAAGAGTGGGCGACAGCGCACACAGATACGCAGTATTTT.

The chain is built from TRBV6-5 and TRBJ1-1; weak D call: TRBD1 (5 bases). This CDR3 has 13 amino acids. V was pared by 2 bases and J by 1 base, with 5 bases between. Germline V CDR1 and CDR2: MNHEY, SVGAGI. The CDR3 bases are TGTGCCAGCAGTTACAGGGGGAACACTGAAGCTTTCTTT. This codes for CASSYRGNTEAFF.

This chain links TRBV5-1 with TRBJ2-5; no firm D call. The CDR3 covers 14 residues. Trimming left V 2 bases short and J 4 bases short, with 12 bases between. Germline V lookup: CDR1 SGHRS, CDR2 YFSETQ. The CDR3 region has the DNA TGCGCCAGCAGCTTTGGCCCGAAAGGAGAGACCCAGTACTTC. Translation: CASSFGPKGETQYF.